This T cell receptor (beta chain) was recorded in a study of T cell responses to AZD1222 COVID-19 vaccine. Per the germline V gene, CDR1 is MNHNY and CDR2 is SVGAGI (reference sequence). The CDR3 runs to 13 residues. The J segment lost 3 bases and the V segment lost 6 bases, leaving 3 bases of the junction unmatched. Study-wide findings and caveats: It was only 6 or 7 AZD1222 recipients who were seropositive at baseline. Regions 160-218 and 743-854 held dominance among vaccine-associated CD4 TCRs, which spanned spike. Repertoire sampling occurred only after the peak T cell response.

This table comes from immunoSEQ multiplex PCR, and its TCRdb copy is limited to in-frame clones, with some not included. The sample gives 150,000 to 180,000 clones, 90% of which show up once; under 20% is in the top ten. With regard to this clone: Its specificity is not known.

This TCR came from an adult in good health. Sequencing was performed on peripheral blood, taken on day 0 of AZD1222 vaccination. The rearrangement joins TRBV6-6 to TRBJ1-1; 8 bases match TRBD1. The CDR3 DNA sequence: TGTGCCAGCAGAGCAGGGGGCGACACTGAAGCTTTCTTT. Translating it yields CASRAGGDTEAFF.